The 30 T cell receptor beta chains in this list originate from one sample, sequenced in a study of vaccination effects on CD4 cells after COVID-19. Before any sequencing was done, the ViraFEST assay used viral peptide pools to expand antigen-specific CD4+ T cells. CD4+ T cell isolation took place after nine to eleven days of culture. This person caught SARS-CoV-2 sometime from March to December 2020, and PCR testing confirmed the infection. The data were produced by immunoSEQ multiplex PCR, yet TCRdb's version contains in-frame clones alone and is incomplete. The data show 60,000 to 75,000 clones, around 70% seen once. What these receptors recognize is not known. The material sequenced was CD4+ T cells from PBMCs cultured with HIV peptides, taken before COVID-19 vaccination. Subset given: HIV-1 Nef peptide pool negative control/reference culture. These receptor sequences come from a human donor who had a prior SARS-CoV-2 infection.

This sequence joins TRBV5-4 and TRBJ1-3; 7 positions agree with TRBD1. Trimming removed 4 bases from V and 3 bases from J; junction bases left unmatched: 16. Germline V lookup: CDR1 SGHNT, CDR2 YYREEE (reference sequence). This CDR3 spans 18 amino acids. The CDR3 bases are TGTGCCAGCAGCCGGCGGGCAGGGGGAAGGTTGGGTGGAAACACCATATATTTT. It translates to CASSRRAGGRLGGNTIYF.

This clone was seen more than once but under ten times. The rearrangement joins TRBV28 to TRBJ2-5; tentative D call: TRBD2 (5 bases). The CDR3 has 14 residues. With 2 bases removed from V and 1 base from J, the gap between germline ends came to 8 bases. The germline CDR1 and CDR2 sequences are MDHEN and SYDVKM. The CDR3: CASSLGGSQETQYF. CDR3 DNA: TGTGCCAGCAGTTTAGGCGGGTCCCAAGAGACCCAGTACTTC.

This clone was found a few times. This chain links TRBV7-2 with TRBJ2-5; 7 positions agree with TRBD2. Losses at the gene ends were 1 base for V and 2 bases for J; bases not matched to a gene: 4. Germline assignment: CDR1 SGHTA and CDR2 FQGNSA. The CDR3 contains 15 residues. The CDR3 is CASSLEASGQETQYF. Here the CDR3 DNA reads TGTGCCAGCAGCTTAGAGGCTAGCGGACAAGAGACCCAGTACTTC.

This clone was observed a handful of times. The chain is built from TRBV11-3 and TRBJ2-5; a weak D match, TRBD2 (5 bases). Trimming pared 1 base from V and 4 bases from J, leaving 19 bases between. This CDR3 is 17 amino acids long. Germline values: CDR1 SGHNT, CDR2 YENEEA. CDR3 amino acids: CASSLGLEGAVRETQYF. CDR3 sequence (DNA): TGTGCCAGCAGCTTAGGGTTAGAGGGAGCGGTCCGAGAGACCCAGTACTTC.

The chain couples TRBV2 to TRBJ2-7; D uncertain. Trimming removed 1 base at V and 2 bases at J, with 15 bases between. This CDR3 has 16 residues. Germline V lookup: CDR1 SNHLY, CDR2 FYNNEI. The CDR3 nucleotides read TGTGCCAGCAGTGAAGTTAGTAGTGATCCTACCTACGAGCAGTACTTC. Its protein product is CASSEVSSDPTYEQYF.

V is TRBV7-3 and J is TRBJ2-3; TRBD2 agrees at 8 bases. The CDR3 runs 15 residues. The J segment lost 6 bases and the V segment lost 4 bases, leaving 9 bases of the junction unmatched. Germline V gene sequence: CDR1 SGHTA, CDR2 FQGTGA. The CDR3 sequence is CASSSGGNQQDTQYF. Written as DNA, the CDR3 is TGTGCCAGCAGCTCGGGGGGGAACCAACAGGATACGCAGTATTTT. The full variable domain, rest sourced from reference TRBV7-3 and TRBJ2-3, is GAGVSQTPSNKVTEKGKYVELRCDPISGHTALYWYRQSLGQGPEFLIYFQGTGAADDSGLPNDRFFAVRPEGSVSTLKIQRTERGDSAVYLCASSSGGNQQDTQYFGPGTRLTVL.

In its sample, this clone was seen a few times. The chain recombines TRBV14 with TRBJ2-7; D is ambiguous. Germline CDR1 reads SGHDN; CDR2 reads FVKESK. V dropped 1 base and J dropped 2 bases, with 12 bases sitting between them. There are 15 residues in the CDR3. CDR3 sequence: CASSQGPVDPYEQYF. The CDR3 DNA reads as TGTGCCAGCAGCCAAGGGCCCGTCGACCCCTACGAGCAGTACTTC. The full variable domain, with the rest looked up from reference TRBV14 and TRBJ2-7, is EAGVTQFPSHSVIEKGQTVTLRCDPISGHDNLYWYRRVMGKEIKFLLHFVKESKQDESGMPNNRFLAERTGGTYSTLKVQPAELEDSGVYFCASSQGPVDPYEQYFGPGTRLTVT.

DNA of the CDR3: TGTGCCAGCAGCTTAGTAGCCAGCACAGATACGCAGTATTTT. Translating gives CASSLVASTDTQYF. The chain joins TRBV7-2 to TRBJ2-3; D is unclear. V dropped 1 base and J dropped 0 bases, with 5 bases sitting between them. CDR3 size: 14 residues. Germline V gene lookup returns CDR1 SGHTA and CDR2 FQGNSA. The full variable domain, completed using reference TRBV7-2 and TRBJ2-3, is GAGVSQSPSNKVTEKGKDVELRCDPISGHTALYWYRQSLGQGLEFLIYFQGNSAPDKSGLPSDRFSAERTGGSVSTLTIQRTQQEDSAVYLCASSLVASTDTQYFGPGTRLTVL.

The rearrangement links TRBV11-1 to TRBJ2-7, with TRBD1 matching 8 bases. CDR3 size: 15 residues. The V gene end was trimmed by 5 bases and the J gene end by 1 base; junction bases not matched to a gene: 7. CDR1 is SGHAT, CDR2 FQDESV, per germline (reference sequence). CDR3 region: CASSLQGVRSYEQYF. The CDR3 region has the DNA TGTGCCAGCAGCCTACAGGGGGTTAGGTCCTACGAGCAGTACTTC.

The J gene is TRBJ2-5, the V gene TRBV19, with 14 bases that match TRBD2. Trimming cost V 5 bases and J 2 bases; bases outside gene matches: 7. Germline loops: CDR1 LNHDA, CDR2 SQIVND (reference sequence). This CDR3 is built from 17 residues. DNA of the CDR3: TGTGCCAGTAGTTTCTTGGGACTAGCGGGGGCACAAGAGACCCAGTACTTC. Translation: CASSFLGLAGAQETQYF.

The chain carries TRBV7-3 and TRBJ2-3; perhaps D is TRBD1 or TRBD2 (6 bases each). Trimming left V 5 bases short and J 4 bases short, with 13 bases between. This CDR3 region has 14 residues. CDR1 SGHTA and CDR2 FQGTGA come from the germline V gene. CDR3 residues: CASSRGPEADTQYF. The CDR3 coding sequence is TGTGCCAGCAGCCGGGGGCCAGAGGCAGATACGCAGTATTTT.

The chain has TRBV6-6 and TRBJ2-5; D may be TRBD2 (6 bases). The germline V and J ends were trimmed by 10 bases and 5 bases, with 17 bases remaining between them. The germline V gene has CDR1 MNHNY and CDR2 SVGAGI (reference sequence). This CDR3 has 13 amino acids. The CDR3 DNA is TGTGCCACCCTACTAGCTGGGGTGGAGACCCAGTACTTC. Encoded protein: CATLLAGVETQYF.

The V call is TRBV5-4, the J call TRBJ2-5, with 14 nucleotides matching TRBD2. The V gene's germline CDR1 is SGHNT and CDR2 YYREEE (reference sequence). Unmatched junction bases numbered 7, after V lost 3 bases and J lost 3 bases. The CDR3 extends over 17 amino acids. The CDR3 here is CASSSKSGLAGEETQYF. CDR3 sequence (DNA): TGTGCCAGCAGCTCAAAATCGGGACTAGCGGGGGAAGAGACCCAGTACTTC.

This clone has just a few counts. The chain's CDR3 is CASSLGTLNTEAFF. In DNA, the CDR3 is TGTGCCAGCAGCTTAGGGACATTGAACACTGAAGCTTTCTTT. This chain links TRBV7-9 with TRBJ1-1; D might be TRBD1 (5 bases). Germline loops: CDR1 SEHNR, CDR2 FQNEAQ (reference sequence). The ends were cut back, 1 base at V and 0 bases at J, with 6 bases in the middle. This CDR3 spans 14 amino acids. The variable domain in full, completed from reference TRBV7-9 and TRBJ1-1, reads DTGVSQNPRHKITKRGQNVTFRCDPISEHNRLYWYRQTLGQGPEFLTYFQNEAQLEKSRLLSDRFSAERPKGSFSTLEIQRTEQGDSAMYLCASSLGTLNTEAFFGQGTRLTVV.

The CDR3 loop reads CASSLPLAAGENEQFF. CDR3 coding DNA: TGTGCCAGCAGTTTACCCCTCGCGGCAGGGGAGAATGAGCAGTTCTTC. This chain uses TRBV28 with TRBJ2-1; tentatively, D is TRBD1 (6 bases). This CDR3 is 16 amino acids long. V lost 2 bases and J lost 7, with 18 bases in between. The germline CDR1 and CDR2 sequences are MDHEN and SYDVKM.

The chain is built from TRBV5-4 and TRBJ2-5; TRBD2 matches 9 bases. The ends lost 3 bases at V and 5 bases at J; junction bases unmatched: 11. This CDR3 has 16 amino acids. CDR1 is SGHNT, CDR2 YYREEE, per germline (reference sequence). Here the CDR3 reads CASSWGWRGGMETQYF. For the CDR3, the DNA is TGTGCCAGCAGCTGGGGTTGGCGGGGGGGTATGGAGACCCAGTACTTC.

J is TRBJ2-5 and V is TRBV30; 8 positions match TRBD2. The CDR3 contains 14 residues. Trimming cost V 3 bases and J 2 bases; bases outside gene matches: 5. Germline CDR1 reads GTSNPN; CDR2 reads SVGIG (reference sequence). This CDR3 is CAWSPAGAQETQYF. CDR3 sequence (DNA): TGTGCCTGGAGCCCAGCGGGGGCTCAAGAGACCCAGTACTTC.

The rearrangement links TRBV7-2 to TRBJ1-6; D is unresolved. Trimming removed 5 bases from V and 7 bases from J, with 15 bases in between. The V gene's germline CDR1 is SGHTA and CDR2 FQGNSA. The CDR3 covers 15 residues. The CDR3 here is CASSPHRVKNSPLHF. The CDR3 nucleotides are TGTGCCAGCAGCCCCCACCGGGTCAAAAATTCACCCCTCCACTTT. Using reference TRBV7-2 and TRBJ1-6 for the parts outside the CDR3, the full variable domain is GAGVSQSPSNKVTEKGKDVELRCDPISGHTALYWYRQSLGQGLEFLIYFQGNSAPDKSGLPSDRFSAERTGGSVSTLTIQRTQQEDSAVYLCASSPHRVKNSPLHFGNGTRLTVT.

The V gene is TRBV2, the J gene TRBJ1-4; possibly TRBD1 for D (5 bases). The CDR3 covers 13 residues. Germline values: CDR1 SNHLY, CDR2 FYNNEI. V lost 9 bases and J lost 5, with 13 bases in between. The CDR3 DNA follows: TGTGCCAGTCAACAGGTACCCAATGAAAAACTGTTTTTT. It is translated as CASQQVPNEKLFF.

This clone has just a few counts. Here the CDR3 DNA reads TGTGCCAGCAGCTTTTTTAGGGGCTTGCCCTACGAGCAGTACTTC. Protein sequence: CASSFFRGLPYEQYF. V gene TRBV7-9 combines with J gene TRBJ2-7, with D possibly TRBD1 on 5 matching bases. Trimming cost V 3 bases and J 2 bases, with 14 bases left between them. The germline V gene has CDR1 SEHNR and CDR2 FQNEAQ (reference sequence). The CDR3 runs to 15 residues.

The CDR3 loop reads CASSELGLAVYEQYF. For the CDR3, the DNA is TGTGCCAGCAGTGAACTGGGGCTAGCTGTCTACGAGCAGTACTTC. The chain has TRBV2 and TRBJ2-7; TRBD1 or TRBD2 may be the D gene (5 bases each). Per germline, CDR1 SNHLY and CDR2 FYNNEI. This CDR3 has 15 residues. Between the trimmed V and J ends, which lost 2 bases and 3 bases, there was a span of 14 bases.

The chain recombines TRBV5-6 with TRBJ2-5, with D perhaps matching TRBD1 (6 bases). V lost 0 bases and J 5 bases, leaving 8 bases between the germline ends. Germline CDR1 SGHDT, CDR2 YYEEEE. The CDR3 totals 13 residues. The CDR3 DNA is TGTGCCAGCAGCTTGGACAGGGCGGAGACCCAGTACTTC. Encoded protein: CASSLDRAETQYF.

The rearrangement uses TRBV6-5 and TRBJ1-1; D is unresolved. Looked up from germline, CDR1 is MNHEY and CDR2 is SVGAGI. Trimming cost V 2 bases and J 3 bases, with 10 bases left between them. The CDR3 totals 14 residues. For the CDR3, the DNA is TGTGCCAGCAGTTACCACCCCCTTTACACTGAAGCTTTCTTT. Amino acids: CASSYHPLYTEAFF.

The chain combines TRBV14 with TRBJ2-7; weak D call: TRBD1 (6 bases). In germline, CDR1 is SGHDN, CDR2 FVKESK. The CDR3 extends over 15 amino acids. V lost 3 bases and J 6 bases, leaving 18 bases between the germline ends. CDR3 sequence (DNA): TGTGCCAGCAGCCACGGACAGTTTGCCGGCAGCGAGCAGTACTTC. Its translation is CASSHGQFAGSEQYF.

CDR3 residues: CASSLVFWGGSTEAFF. In nucleotides, the CDR3 is TGTGCCAGCAGCTTAGTATTCTGGGGTGGGAGCACTGAAGCTTTCTTT. This chain joins TRBV7-2 and TRBJ1-1; D call uncertain. V gave up 1 base and J gave up 4 bases, with 16 bases separating them. Germline V gene sequence: CDR1 SGHTA, CDR2 FQGNSA. The CDR3 loop spans 16 amino acids.

The CDR3 bases are TGCGCCAGCAGCCTCGGGGGACTAGCGGGGAGATATTACGAGCAGTACTTC. It specifies CASSLGGLAGRYYEQYF. The rearrangement uses TRBV4-1 and TRBJ2-7, with 13 bases that match TRBD2. CDR1 MGHRA and CDR2 YSYEKL come from the germline V gene. The V segment lost 4 bases and the J segment 4 bases; nucleotides outside the gene matches: 10. CDR3 size: 17 residues.

The chain combines TRBV9 with TRBJ2-2; TRBD2 is a possible D gene (5 bases). CDR1 SGDLS and CDR2 YYNGEE come from the germline V gene. V lost 4 bases to trimming and J lost 0 bases, with 7 bases between them. The CDR3 is 14 amino acids. The CDR3 DNA is TGTGCCAGCAGCTTAGCGACGAACACCGGGGAGCTGTTTTTT. It specifies CASSLATNTGELFF.

V and J are TRBV5-1 and TRBJ2-5; the match to TRBD2 covers 7 bases. This CDR3 comprises 14 residues. Germline CDR1 reads SGHRS; CDR2 reads YFSETQ. V trimming: 6 bases; J trimming: 2 bases; junction bases outside the gene matches: 7. The CDR3 here is CASTKAGKQETQYF. CDR3 DNA sequence: TGCGCCAGCACAAAAGCGGGGAAACAAGAGACCCAGTACTTC.

This clone showed up just a few times. The chain has TRBV7-8 and TRBJ2-6; 9 bases map to TRBD2. J lost 0 bases, V lost 1 base, and 7 bases had no gene match. The germline V gene has CDR1 SGHVS and CDR2 FQNEAQ. CDR3 length equals 19 residues. The CDR3 loop is CASSLVILAGYSGANVLTF. CDR3 nucleotide sequence: TGTGCCAGCAGCTTAGTCATCCTAGCGGGATACTCTGGGGCCAACGTCCTGACTTTC.

V gene TRBV24-1 combines with J gene TRBJ2-3; D is uncertain. The V end lost 4 bases, the J end lost 2 bases, and 3 bases lay between the germline ends. The CDR3 covers 12 residues. Germline V gene sequence: CDR1 KGHDR, CDR2 SFDVKD. The CDR3 region is CATSDFTDTQYF. For the CDR3, the DNA is TGTGCCACCAGTGACTTCACAGATACGCAGTATTTT.